This passage covers 8 T cell receptor beta chains from one sample sequenced in a study of vaccination and CD4 T cells after COVID-19. Treatment meaning: approximately nine-day PBMC culture with coronavirus spike peptide pools or control peptides (ViraFEST assay). Their specific antigens are unknown. Cultured CD4+ T cells had their DNA profiled by the Oncomine TCR Beta short-read assay. Via MiXCR, TCRdb re-called the PCR reads, giving one row per CDR3 protein. In the table there are 7,000 to 8,500 distinct CDR3 sequences, approximately 60% of which are singletons. The specimen was CD4+ T cells from blood, cultured in vitro. All receptors derive from a human donor who had recovered from COVID-19.

V usage is TRBV10-1 and J usage is TRBJ2-7, with D perhaps matching TRBD1 or TRBD2 (5 bases each). The CDR3 covers 14 residues. The germline V gene encodes CDR1 WNHNN and CDR2 SYGVQD (reference sequence). With 3 bases removed from V and 2 bases from J, the gap between germline ends came to 11 bases. CDR3 sequence: CASSDGTGTYEQYF. The CDR3 DNA reads TGCGCCAGCAGTGACGGGACGGGGACCTACGAGCAGTACTTC.

This sequence joins TRBV19 and TRBJ2-5; a weak D match, TRBD1 (5 bases). Germline V gene sequence: CDR1 LNHDA, CDR2 SQIVND (reference sequence). This CDR3 spans 16 amino acids. V lost 7 bases and J 2 bases, leaving 20 bases between the germline ends. The CDR3 spells CASKGVSVTAQETQYF. The CDR3 DNA reads as TGTGCCAGTAAGGGTGTTAGTGTGACAGCGCAAGAGACCCAGTACTTC. Full variable domain (remainder filled in from reference TRBV19 and TRBJ2-5): DGGITQSPKYLFRKEGQNVTLSCEQNLNHDAMYWYRQDPGQGLRLIYYSQIVNDFQKGDIAEGYSVSREKKESFPLTVTSAQKNPTAFYLCASKGVSVTAQETQYFGPGTRLLVL.

The rearrangement uses TRBV18 and TRBJ2-5; the D gene is possibly TRBD2 (6 bases). Trimming stripped 3 bases from V and 5 bases from J, with 13 bases between. The germline V gene encodes CDR1 KGHSH and CDR2 LQKENI. The CDR3 length is 14 residues. The CDR3 DNA is TGTGCCAGCTCACCGACCCGGGGGACGGAGACCCAGTACTTC. It encodes CASSPTRGTETQYF.

This clonotype was recorded a few times. The V and J genes are TRBV20-1 and TRBJ2-5; the match to TRBD2 covers 11 bases. CDR1 is DFQATT and CDR2 is SNEGSKA in the germline V gene (reference sequence). The V segment lost 8 bases and the J segment 1 base; nucleotides outside the gene matches: 15. CDR3 length: 17 residues. CDR3 sequence: CSTLSLAGGNTQETQYF. CDR3 nucleotide sequence: TGCAGTACCCTGAGTTTAGCGGGGGGGAACACCCAAGAGACCCAGTACTTC.

The chain carries TRBV4-1 and TRBJ2-1; 9 bases map to TRBD2. V lost 3 bases and J lost 0; bases outside the gene matches: 12. The CDR3 is made up of 19 amino acids. In germline, CDR1 is MGHRA, CDR2 YSYEKL. CDR3 protein: CASSQRIAGGFSSYNEQFF. Here the CDR3 DNA reads TGCGCCAGCAGCCAGCGTATTGCGGGGGGGTTTAGCTCCTACAATGAGCAGTTCTTC.

This clonotype was counted only a few times. The gene calls are TRBV20-1 and TRBJ2-2; 14 bases agree with TRBD2. The CDR3 is 19 residues long. The V segment lost 0 bases and the J segment 3 bases; nucleotides outside the gene matches: 9. Germline CDR1 DFQATT, CDR2 SNEGSKA (reference sequence). The CDR3 reads CSARDQDGLAGGHTGELFF. CDR3 sequence (DNA): TGCAGTGCTAGAGATCAGGACGGACTAGCGGGGGGACACACCGGGGAGCTGTTTTTT.

This rearrangement joins TRBV18 to TRBJ1-3; no firm D call. Germline lookup yields CDR1 KGHSH and CDR2 LQKENI. V dropped 0 bases and J dropped 4 bases, with 4 bases sitting between them. The CDR3 sequence is 13 residues long. This chain's CDR3 is CASSPPAGNTIYF. CDR3 sequence (DNA): TGTGCCAGCTCACCACCGGCGGGAAACACCATATATTTT.

This chain connects TRBV27 to TRBJ2-7; tentative D call: TRBD2 (5 bases). Per the germline V gene, CDR1 is MNHEY and CDR2 is SMNVEV (reference sequence). There are 11 residues in the CDR3. The V gene lost 11 bases and the J gene lost 5 bases, with 13 bases spanning the gap. In DNA form, the CDR3 reads TGTGCCCGCGAGTTGAGGGACGAGCAGTACTTC. Amino acids: CARELRDEQYF.